This T cell receptor beta chain comes out of a study of tumor-infiltrating lymphocytes in primary liver carcinoma. Background on the study: Samples returned roughly 3.65 to 7.13 million productive TCRbeta reads each. Read depth did not differ significantly between tissue types.

As for this clonotype: Its antigen is not identified.

From approximately 500 ng total RNA, TCR beta cDNA was generated with a primer in the constant region. Modified slightly, ARM-PCR produced TCR beta libraries over three nested multiplex PCR rounds. PCR rounds one and two used TRBV1-TRBV30 forward primers with a C-beta reverse primer for 10 cycles each. One entry per CDR3 protein results from TCRdb running MiXCR on the multiplex PCR reads. The table has 300,000 to 400,000 distinct CDR3 sequences, approximately 60% seen once. The V end was cut by 1 base, the J end by 0 bases, with 13 bases between. This CDR3 contains 16 residues. Germline V gives CDR1 MNHNS, CDR2 SASEGT. Extraction also yielded germline DNA, while blood RNA was obtained from unsorted whole blood. Patients were treatment-naive with chronic HBV infection. The study's findings and limits: For tumor-adjacent and tumor-blood pairs, overlap was less than that seen for tumor region pairs. The difference in top-250-clone fraction between tumors and blood was significant, favoring tumors (p = 0.039).

The TCR originated in a man aged 40-55 years with primary liver carcinoma and hepatitis B virus infection. The V call is TRBV6-1, the J call TRBJ2-7; D ambiguous. Sequencing was performed on peripheral blood. CDR3 sequence reads: CASSEGLTANSYEQYF. DNA for the CDR3: TGTGCCAGCAGTGAAGGTTTGACGGCTAACTCCTACGAGCAGTACTTC.